The TCR beta chain under discussion was sequenced for a study of CD4 and CD8 cells across lung adenocarcinoma regions (dated by TCRdb to about 2018). As for the study more broadly: To look at intratumor heterogeneity in the T cell receptor repertoire, the study compared tumor centers against tumor margins.

This clonotype was observed a few times. Its antigen is currently not known. No much larger clone is present one base from it, and per-base qualities are unavailable. The donors were patients who had localized lung adenocarcinoma, which is a subtype of non-small cell lung cancer. These samples came from the margins of localized lung adenocarcinomas. For TCR repertoire analysis, CD4+ T cells from tumor tissue were profiled apart from CD8+ T cells. The germline V gene (reference sequence) specifies DFQATT as CDR1 and SNEGSKA as CDR2. Including cysteine and phenylalanine, the CDR3 has 15 amino acids. The sequence is cut down to CDR3 DNA, 45 bases in frame from base 1. The receptor library was made with PCR. The listed sequencing device is HiSeq X Ten. TCRdb passed the public sequencing reads through fastp at Q25 and MiXCR, retaining productive beta sequences. All rows with the same CDR3 protein become a single entry with the most common DNA and genes. The sample profile shows approximately 20,000 distinct CDR3 sequences; about half of them were found once. The ten largest clones add up to approximately 18% of the sample.

The source material was CD4+ T cells from the margin of a lung tumor. This specimen's cell subset or site label, per the study, means: tumor margin region. This TCR came from a male donor with lung adenocarcinoma. The CD4 and CD8 labels of this study may be unreliable. This receptor chain uses TRBV20-1 and TRBJ2-1; the D gene remains uncertain. The end of the DNA is better explained by TRBJ2-5, so the J call may be wrong. The DNA sequence follows: TGCAGTGCTAGAGATGTCGGTGGGATCCAAGAGACCCAGTACTTC. It translates to CSARDVGGIQETQYF.